The 27 T cell receptor beta chains presented below share a single source sample, sequenced in a study of blood T cells in healthy people across ages. Combining a sample-barcoded 5' primer with a J-beta primer mix, a second PCR ran for roughly 6 to 12 cycles. TCRdb processed the 5' RACE reads anew with MiXCR; each CDR3 protein has one entry. In the table there are hundreds of thousands of distinct CDR3 sequences, 20% to 25% of which are singletons. Sequencing input: blood. These receptor sequences come from a man between 65 and 79 years old in good health.

This clonotype was seen a few times. V usage is TRBV20-1 and J usage is TRBJ2-7; D is perhaps TRBD1 (5 bases). The germline CDR1 and CDR2 sequences are DFQATT and SNEGSKA (reference sequence). The CDR3 extends over 13 amino acids. V was trimmed by 3 bases and J by 1 base, leaving 10 bases between them. CDR3 coding DNA: TGCAGTGCTAGGACAGATTATTCCTACGAGCAGTACTTC. This gives the protein CSARTDYSYEQYF.

A few counts support this clonotype. An end of the junction differs from the germline gene, which may be a read error. The chain joins TRBV5-5 to TRBJ2-5; a weak D match, TRBD2 (5 bases). CDR1 is SGHKS, CDR2 YYEKEE, per germline (reference sequence). The CDR3 extends over 13 amino acids. The CDR3 DNA is TGTGCCAGCAGCTTTCTAGCATACAATGAGCAGTCCTTC. Its protein is CASSFLAYNEQSF. The variable domain in full, with the rest retrieved from reference TRBV5-5 and TRBJ2-5, is DAGVTQSPTHLIKTRGQQVTLRCSPISGHKSVSWYQQVLGQGPQFIFQYYEKEERGRGNFPDRFSARQFPNYSSELNVNALLLGDSALYLCASSFLAYNEQSFGPGTRLLVL.

The table lists this clonotype with a few counts. The genes are TRBV7-2 and TRBJ2-1, with 10 bases fitting TRBD2. The germline CDR1 and CDR2 sequences are SGHTA and FQGNSA. V was pared by 5 bases and J by 4 bases, with 5 bases of the junction left unmatched. This CDR3 contains 15 residues. The CDR3 is CASSRGLARYNEQFF. The CDR3 coding sequence is TGTGCCAGCAGCAGGGGACTAGCGAGGTACAATGAGCAGTTCTTC.

Points on this clonotype: Just one base apart from a much larger clone, this may be a read error. The chain is built from TRBV12-3 or TRBV12-4 and TRBJ2-7, with 7 bases that match TRBD2. The CDR3 is made up of 15 amino acids. Losses at the gene ends were 3 bases for V and 0 bases for J; bases not matched to a gene: 5. The CDR3 spells CASSLSGTISYEQYF. DNA for the CDR3: TGTGCCAGCAGTTTGAGCGGGACCATCTCCTACGAGCAGTACTTC.

The rearrangement joins TRBV10-3 to TRBJ2-7; 10 positions agree with TRBD1. With 6 bases clipped from V and 4 bases from J, the junction kept 3 bases outside the gene matches. Germline CDR1 ENHRY, CDR2 SYGVKD. This CDR3 is 13 amino acids long. The chain's CDR3 is CAIRDRGGYEQYF. The CDR3 bases are TGTGCCATCAGGGACAGGGGGGGATACGAGCAGTACTTC.

This clonotype was picked up many times. The rearrangement joins TRBV2 to TRBJ2-1; D remains unclear. With 3 bases removed from V and 0 bases from J, the gap between germline ends came to 6 bases. Germline values: CDR1 SNHLY, CDR2 FYNNEI. There are 14 residues in the CDR3. The CDR3 coding sequence is TGTGCCAGCAGTGAGACGTACTCCTACAATGAGCAGTTCTTC. Translating it yields CASSETYSYNEQFF.

V and J are TRBV20-1 and TRBJ1-5; 9 nucleotides match TRBD1. The CDR3 consists of 15 residues. The trim removed 3 bases at V and 7 bases at J, leaving 10 bases unmatched. Germline CDR1 and CDR2: DFQATT and SNEGSKA (reference sequence). CDR3 in amino acids: CSASPGTGRRQPQHF. In DNA form, the CDR3 reads TGCAGTGCTAGTCCCGGGACAGGGAGGAGGCAGCCCCAGCATTTT.

This clonotype was recorded at least ten times. The chain uses TRBV27 and TRBJ1-5; 8 bases are shared with TRBD1. Germline values: CDR1 MNHEY, CDR2 SMNVEV (reference sequence). The junction had 11 bases not matched to a gene; V was cut back by 3 bases and J by 4 bases. The CDR3 loop spans 17 amino acids. CDR3 DNA: TGTGCCAGCAGTTTTGGGTCGGGCAGGGGGCTTAATCAGCCCCAGCATTTT. Its protein is CASSFGSGRGLNQPQHF.

This clonotype was observed a handful of times. The chain uses TRBV29-1 and TRBJ2-7; perhaps TRBD2 as D (6 bases). V was shortened by 6 bases and J by 0 bases, with 15 bases between the two germline ends. Germline loops: CDR1 SQVTM, CDR2 ANQGSEA. The CDR3 is made up of 14 amino acids. In DNA, the CDR3 is TGCAGCGTCCGCCCGGGACTGAGCTCCTACGAGCAGTACTTC. Translating gives CSVRPGLSSYEQYF.

This clonotype was found many times. This CDR3 reads CSASASLGQRYEQYF. The CDR3 region has the DNA TGCAGTGCTAGCGCCTCTTTAGGACAGCGCTACGAGCAGTACTTC. This chain uses TRBV20-1 with TRBJ2-7; possibly TRBD1 for D (6 bases). Trimming removed 3 bases at V and 3 bases at J, with 18 bases between. This CDR3 is 15 amino acids long. Germline lookup yields CDR1 DFQATT and CDR2 SNEGSKA (reference sequence).

This clonotype was seen a handful of times. The V call is TRBV29-1, the J call TRBJ2-5; 10 nucleotides align to TRBD2. Germline CDR1 is SQVTM and CDR2 is ANQGSEA. CDR3 length equals 16 residues. Losses at the gene ends were 4 bases for V and 4 bases for J; bases not matched to a gene: 12. CDR3 amino acids: CSVVEGSGRAAETQYF. CDR3 bases: TGCAGCGTTGTGGAGGGCAGCGGGAGGGCCGCAGAGACCCAGTACTTC.

The sample holds a few counts of this clonotype. A junction end diverges from the germline sequence, so it may reflect a read error. The gene calls are TRBV20-1 and TRBJ2-7, with D perhaps being TRBD1 or TRBD2 (6 bases each). Germline CDR1 DFQATT, CDR2 SNEGSKA (reference sequence). The CDR3 loop spans 10 amino acids. The CDR3 sequence is CSARGHRSSF. The CDR3 DNA is TGCAGTGCCCGGGGGCACCGCTCCTCCTTC.

As for this clonotype: Mismatch with germline at one junction end may stem from a read error. The chain uses TRBV15 and TRBJ2-7; 8 bases are shared with TRBD1. Germline values: CDR1 LNHNV, CDR2 YYDKDF (reference sequence). This CDR3 is built from 19 residues. The CDR3 spells CATSRDRIVGTGGNYGQYF. DNA of the CDR3: TGTGCCACCAGCAGAGATAGGATAGTAGGGACAGGAGGTAATTACGGGCAGTACTTC.

The table lists this clonotype with a few counts. The chain has TRBV28 and TRBJ2-5; D unresolved. V was cut by 6 bases and J by 5 bases, with 19 bases left in between. The CDR3 is made up of 15 amino acids. Germline lookup yields CDR1 MDHEN and CDR2 SYDVKM. CDR3 region: CASRSPRGGVETQYF. The CDR3 DNA is TGTGCCAGCAGATCCCCCAGAGGTGGGGTGGAGACCCAGTACTTC.

The rearrangement links TRBV7-9 to TRBJ1-6; D is undetermined. Trimming shortened V by 0 bases and J by 2 bases, and 5 bases separated the two germline ends. This CDR3 is 15 amino acids long. The germline gives CDR1 SEHNR, CDR2 FQNEAQ (reference sequence). CDR3 region: CASSLAETYNSPLHF. In nucleotides, the CDR3 is TGTGCCAGCAGCTTAGCGGAAACCTATAATTCACCCCTCCACTTT.

The chain uses TRBV20-1 and TRBJ2-3; 7 positions agree with TRBD2. The CDR3 covers 17 residues. The germline V gene encodes CDR1 DFQATT and CDR2 SNEGSKA (reference sequence). V lost 0 bases to trimming and J lost 5 bases; unmatched junction nucleotides: 14. The CDR3 region has the DNA TGCAGTGCTAGAGATCGGACGGGGCTAGCGGAGGAAGATACGCAGTATTTT. It translates to CSARDRTGLAEEDTQYF.

The V gene is TRBV6-5, the J gene TRBJ1-5; TRBD1 aligns across 9 bases. The CDR3 has 15 amino acids. The V gene's germline CDR1 is MNHEY and CDR2 SVGAGI. Unmatched junction bases numbered 9, after V lost 6 bases and J lost 6 bases. The CDR3 coding sequence is TGTGCCAGCAGCCCGGGACAGGGCGGCGTTCAGCCCCAGCATTTT. Encoded protein: CASSPGQGGVQPQHF.

This clonotype was recorded a few times. The CDR3 DNA reads as TGTGCCAGCAGCCGGGACAACGACCGTGAGCAGTTCTTC. Translated: CASSRDNDREQFF. V gene TRBV11-3 combines with J gene TRBJ2-5; TRBD1 is a possible D gene (6 bases). The DNA end favors TRBJ2-1, so the J call may be wrong. Germline CDR1 SGHNT, CDR2 YENEEA. There are 13 residues in the CDR3.

This clonotype was recorded at least ten times. The genes are TRBV10-2 and TRBJ2-5; D possibly corresponds to TRBD2 (6 bases). The DNA end is a closer match to TRBJ2-7, so the J assignment may be wrong. The V gene's germline CDR1 is WSHSY and CDR2 SAAADI. The CDR3 is 17 amino acids. CDR3 protein: CASSEGLGLQKAYEQYF. CDR3 in DNA: TGCGCCAGCAGTGAGGGTCTCGGACTACAGAAAGCCTACGAGCAGTACTTC.

The chain uses TRBV20-1 and TRBJ2-1; tentatively, D is TRBD2 (6 bases). The DNA matches TRBJ2-7 better at its end, which makes the J call doubtful. The germline CDR1 and CDR2 sequences are DFQATT and SNEGSKA (reference sequence). The CDR3 sequence is 11 residues long. CDR3 sequence reads: CSAKLAYEQYF. The CDR3 DNA reads TGCAGTGCTAAACTAGCTTACGAGCAGTACTTC.

The rearrangement links TRBV20-1 to TRBJ2-7, with a tentative D call TRBD1 (6 bases). Germline CDR1 reads DFQATT; CDR2 reads SNEGSKA (reference sequence). Deletions cut 4 bases from V and 1 base from J, with 11 bases between. This CDR3 has 13 amino acids. The CDR3 DNA is TGCAGTGCTACCAAGACAGGTTCCTACGAGCAGTACTTC. Translating gives CSATKTGSYEQYF.

The chain employs TRBV4-1 and TRBJ2-7; TRBD1 is a possible D gene (6 bases). Germline CDR1 reads MGHRA; CDR2 reads YSYEKL. The CDR3 extends over 14 amino acids. V was trimmed by 0 bases and J by 3 bases, leaving 9 bases between them. The CDR3: CASSQEQGFYEQYF. The CDR3 DNA reads TGCGCCAGCAGCCAAGAACAGGGATTCTACGAGCAGTACTTC.

This clonotype came up a few times. V usage is TRBV29-1 and J usage is TRBJ2-2; D remains ambiguous. CDR1 and CDR2 (germline): SQVTM, ANQGSEA. The CDR3 loop spans 13 amino acids. V was shortened by 7 bases and J by 5 bases, with 14 bases between the two germline ends. CDR3 nucleotides: TGCAGCGGGGCCCTATCTAGAACCGGGGAGCTGTTTTTT. The encoded protein is CSGALSRTGELFF.

The rearrangement links TRBV20-1 to TRBJ2-5; D not resolved. V was shortened by 0 bases and J by 5 bases, with 10 bases between the two germline ends. Per the germline V gene, CDR1 is DFQATT and CDR2 is SNEGSKA (reference sequence). CDR3 length: 13 residues. The CDR3 DNA follows: TGCAGTGCTAGAGAGGGCTATAAGGAGACCCAGTACTTC. Translation: CSAREGYKETQYF.

This clonotype was seen a few times. The chain carries TRBV7-9 and TRBJ2-5; D is ambiguous. V was cut by 1 base and J by 5 bases, with 14 bases left in between. CDR3 length: 15 amino acids. CDR1 SEHNR and CDR2 FQNEAQ come from the germline V gene (reference sequence). Written as DNA, the CDR3 is TGTGCCAGCAGCTTAGAGGTTGGCCTGGGGGAGACCCAGTACTTC. Translated, it gives CASSLEVGLGETQYF.

This clonotype was recorded a few times. V and J are TRBV10-3 and TRBJ2-5, with 12 bases identical to TRBD1. The germline V gene has CDR1 ENHRY and CDR2 SYGVKD. V shed 7 bases and J 11 bases; nucleotides not matched to a gene: 20. This CDR3 is 17 amino acids long. The CDR3 is CAIKEGTGGKNVGEQYF. Written as DNA, the CDR3 is TGTGCCATCAAAGAAGGGACAGGGGGCAAGAACGTGGGGGAGCAGTACTTC.

This chain links TRBV7-9 with TRBJ1-4; D possibly corresponds to TRBD1 (5 bases). Germline V gene data show CDR1 as SEHNR and CDR2 as FQNEAQ (reference sequence). V was shortened by 4 bases and J by 3 bases, with 12 bases between the two germline ends. The CDR3 spans 15 residues. The CDR3 DNA reads as TGTGCCAGCAGCTCTGACGGACACCCTAATGAAAAACTGTTTTTT. Protein sequence: CASSSDGHPNEKLFF. Based on the CDR3 plus reference TRBV7-9 and TRBJ1-4, the full variable domain is DTGVSQNPRHKITKRGQNVTFRCDPISEHNRLYWYRQTLGQGPEFLTYFQNEAQLEKSRLLSDRFSAERPKGSFSTLEIQRTEQGDSAMYLCASSSDGHPNEKLFFGSGTQLSVL.